This T cell receptor (beta chain) was sequenced in a study of blood T cell repertoires in COVID-19. TCRdb's table, derived via immunoSEQ multiplex PCR, lists solely in-frame clones and lacks some. The table lists roughly 140,000 clones, approximately 80% of them singletons, with approximately 7.1% in the top ten. The CDR3 spans 16 residues. Trimming stripped 4 bases from V and 3 bases from J, with 18 bases between. CDR1 and CDR2 (germline): SEHNR, FQNEAQ (reference sequence). The TCR sequence derives from a woman aged 45-65 years in a cohort sampled during active or convalescent COVID-19. The sequenced material came from peripheral blood. The chain uses TRBV7-9 and TRBJ1-1; D possibly corresponds to TRBD1 (6 bases). CDR3 bases: TGTGCCAGCAGCTCGAGGGGGACCCAGGCCGACACTGAAGCTTTCTTT. Amino acid sequence: CASSSRGTQADTEAFF. The full variable domain, in which reference TRBV7-9 and TRBJ1-1 provide the parts outside the CDR3, is DTGVSQNPRHKITKRGQNVTFRCDPISEHNRLYWYRQTLGQGPEFLTYFQNEAQLEKSRLLSDRFSAERPKGSFSTLEIQRTEQGDSAMYLCASSSRGTQADTEAFFGQGTRLTVV.